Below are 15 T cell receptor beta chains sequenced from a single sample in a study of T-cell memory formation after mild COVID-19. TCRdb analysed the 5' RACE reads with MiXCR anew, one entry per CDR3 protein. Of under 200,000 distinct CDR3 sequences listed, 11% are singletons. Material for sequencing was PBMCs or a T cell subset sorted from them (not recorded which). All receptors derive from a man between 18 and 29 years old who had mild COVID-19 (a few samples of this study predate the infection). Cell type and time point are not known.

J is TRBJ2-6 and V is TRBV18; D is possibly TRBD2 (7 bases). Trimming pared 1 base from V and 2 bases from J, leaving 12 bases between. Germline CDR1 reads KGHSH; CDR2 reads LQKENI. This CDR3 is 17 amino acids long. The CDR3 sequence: CASSPRRGQTGANVLTF. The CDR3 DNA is TGTGCCAGCTCACCACGGCGGGGGCAGACTGGGGCCAACGTCCTGACTTTC.

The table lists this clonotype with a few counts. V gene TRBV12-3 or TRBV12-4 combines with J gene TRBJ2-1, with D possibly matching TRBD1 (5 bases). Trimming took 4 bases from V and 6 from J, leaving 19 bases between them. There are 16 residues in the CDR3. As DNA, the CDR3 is TGTGCCAGCAGTTCTCGGACGTCCACAGGTCCCAATGAGCAGTTCTTC. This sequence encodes CASSSRTSTGPNEQFF.

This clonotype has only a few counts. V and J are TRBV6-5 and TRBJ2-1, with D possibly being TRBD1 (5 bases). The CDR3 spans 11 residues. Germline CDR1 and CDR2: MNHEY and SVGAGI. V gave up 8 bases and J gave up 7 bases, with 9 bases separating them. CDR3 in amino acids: CASGAGNEQFF. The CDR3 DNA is TGTGCCAGCGGGGCTGGGAATGAGCAGTTCTTC.

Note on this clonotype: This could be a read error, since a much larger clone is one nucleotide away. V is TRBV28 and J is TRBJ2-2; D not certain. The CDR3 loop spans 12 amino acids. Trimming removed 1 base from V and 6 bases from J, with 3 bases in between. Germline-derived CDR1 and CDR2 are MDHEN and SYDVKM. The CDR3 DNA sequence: TGTGCCAGCAGTTTATCATCCGGGGAGCTGTTTTTT. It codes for CASSLSSGELFF.

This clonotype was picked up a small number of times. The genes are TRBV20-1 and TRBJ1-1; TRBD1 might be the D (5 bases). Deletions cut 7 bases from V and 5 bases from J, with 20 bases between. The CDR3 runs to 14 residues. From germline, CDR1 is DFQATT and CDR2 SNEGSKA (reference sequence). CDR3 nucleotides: TGCAGTGGCAGGGACGGCGGCCAATGGACTGAAGCTTTCTTT. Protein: CSGRDGGQWTEAFF.

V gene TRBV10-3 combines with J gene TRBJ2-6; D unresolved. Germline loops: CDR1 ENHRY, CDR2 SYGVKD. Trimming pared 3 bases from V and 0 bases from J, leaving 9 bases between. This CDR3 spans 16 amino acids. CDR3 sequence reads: CAISDRRSSGANVLTF. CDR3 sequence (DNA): TGTGCCATCAGTGATCGACGGAGCTCTGGGGCCAACGTCCTGACTTTC.

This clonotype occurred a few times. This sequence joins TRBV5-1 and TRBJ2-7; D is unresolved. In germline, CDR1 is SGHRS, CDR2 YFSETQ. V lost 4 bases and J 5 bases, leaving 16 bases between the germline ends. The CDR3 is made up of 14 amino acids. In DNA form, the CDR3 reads TGCGCCAGCAGCATCCAAAGCCTCGACCACGAGCAGTACTTC. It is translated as CASSIQSLDHEQYF.

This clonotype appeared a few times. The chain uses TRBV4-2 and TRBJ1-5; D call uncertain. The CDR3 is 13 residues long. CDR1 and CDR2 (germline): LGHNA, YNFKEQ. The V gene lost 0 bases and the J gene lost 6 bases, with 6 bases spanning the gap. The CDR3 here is CASSQDSVQPQHF. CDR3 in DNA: TGTGCCAGCAGCCAAGATTCCGTTCAGCCCCAGCATTTT.

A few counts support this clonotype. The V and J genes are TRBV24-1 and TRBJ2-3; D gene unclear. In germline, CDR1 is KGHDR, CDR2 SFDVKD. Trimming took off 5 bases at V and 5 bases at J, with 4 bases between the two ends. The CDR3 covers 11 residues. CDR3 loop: CATSVIDTQYF. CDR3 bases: TGTGCCACCAGTGTGATAGATACGCAGTATTTT.

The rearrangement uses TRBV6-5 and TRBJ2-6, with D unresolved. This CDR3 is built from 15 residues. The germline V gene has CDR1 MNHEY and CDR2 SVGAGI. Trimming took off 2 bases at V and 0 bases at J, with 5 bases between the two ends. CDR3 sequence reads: CASSYGYSGANVLTF. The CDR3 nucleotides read TGTGCCAGCAGTTACGGGTACTCTGGGGCCAACGTCCTGACTTTC.

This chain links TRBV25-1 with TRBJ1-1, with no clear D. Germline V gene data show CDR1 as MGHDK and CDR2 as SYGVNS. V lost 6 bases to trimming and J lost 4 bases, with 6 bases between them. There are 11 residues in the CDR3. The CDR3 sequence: CASRSSTEAFF. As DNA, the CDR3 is TGTGCCAGCAGGAGCAGCACTGAAGCTTTCTTT.

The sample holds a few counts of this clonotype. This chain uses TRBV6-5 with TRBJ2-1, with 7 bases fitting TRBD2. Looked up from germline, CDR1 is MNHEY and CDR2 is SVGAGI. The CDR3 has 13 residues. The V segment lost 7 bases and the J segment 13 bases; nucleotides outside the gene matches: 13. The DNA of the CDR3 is TGTGCCAGCACCCAGAGCGGGACCACCGGCCAGTTCTTC. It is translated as CASTQSGTTGQFF.

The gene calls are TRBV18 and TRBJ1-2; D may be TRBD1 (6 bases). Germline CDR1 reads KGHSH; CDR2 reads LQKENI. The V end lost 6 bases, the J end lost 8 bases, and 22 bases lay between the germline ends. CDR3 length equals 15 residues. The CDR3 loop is CASSGSAGDPSGYTF. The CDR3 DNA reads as TGTGCCAGCTCGGGGAGTGCAGGGGATCCCTCCGGCTACACCTTC.

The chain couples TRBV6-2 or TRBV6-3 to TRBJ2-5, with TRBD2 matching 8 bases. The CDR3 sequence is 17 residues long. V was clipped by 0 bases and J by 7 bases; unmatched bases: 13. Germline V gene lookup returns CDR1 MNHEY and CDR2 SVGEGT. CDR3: CASSYSRGLVGFGTQYF. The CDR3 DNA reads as TGTGCCAGCAGTTACTCGAGGGGACTAGTTGGGTTCGGGACCCAGTACTTC.

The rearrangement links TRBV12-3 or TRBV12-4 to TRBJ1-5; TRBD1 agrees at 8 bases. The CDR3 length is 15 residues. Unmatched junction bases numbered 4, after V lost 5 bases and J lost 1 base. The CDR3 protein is CASSDRGGSNQPQHF. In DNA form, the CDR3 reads TGTGCCAGCAGTGACAGGGGCGGAAGCAATCAGCCCCAGCATTTT.